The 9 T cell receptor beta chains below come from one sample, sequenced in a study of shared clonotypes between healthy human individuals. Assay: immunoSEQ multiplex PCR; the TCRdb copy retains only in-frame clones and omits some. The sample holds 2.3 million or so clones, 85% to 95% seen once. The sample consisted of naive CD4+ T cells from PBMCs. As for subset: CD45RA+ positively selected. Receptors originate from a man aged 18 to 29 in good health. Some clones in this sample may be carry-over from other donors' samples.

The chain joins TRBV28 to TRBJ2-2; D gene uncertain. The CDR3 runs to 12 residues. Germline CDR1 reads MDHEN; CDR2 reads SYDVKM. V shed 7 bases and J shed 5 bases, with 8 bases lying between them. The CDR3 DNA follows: TGTGCCAGCAAAAGGTCGACCGGGGAGCTGTTTTTT. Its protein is CASKRSTGELFF.

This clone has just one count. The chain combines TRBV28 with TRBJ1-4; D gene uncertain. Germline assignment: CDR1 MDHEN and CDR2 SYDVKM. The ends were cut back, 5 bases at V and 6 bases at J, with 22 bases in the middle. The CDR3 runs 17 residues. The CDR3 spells CASSPPTYKTRDEKLFF. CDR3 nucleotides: TGTGCCAGCAGTCCCCCGACTTACAAGACCCGGGATGAAAAACTGTTTTTT.

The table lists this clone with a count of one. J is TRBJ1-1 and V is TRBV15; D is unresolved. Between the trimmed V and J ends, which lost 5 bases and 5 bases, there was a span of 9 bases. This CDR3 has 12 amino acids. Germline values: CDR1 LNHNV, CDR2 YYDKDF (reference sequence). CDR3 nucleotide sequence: TGTGCCACCAGCTGGGTCGGGACTGAAGCTTTCTTT. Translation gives CATSWVGTEAFF. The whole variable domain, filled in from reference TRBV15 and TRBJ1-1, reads DAMVIQNPRYQVTQFGKPVTLSCSQTLNHNVMYWYQQKSSQAPKLLFHYYDKDFNNEADTPDNFQSRRPNTSFCFLDIRSPGLGDTAMYLCATSWVGTEAFFGQGTRLTVV.

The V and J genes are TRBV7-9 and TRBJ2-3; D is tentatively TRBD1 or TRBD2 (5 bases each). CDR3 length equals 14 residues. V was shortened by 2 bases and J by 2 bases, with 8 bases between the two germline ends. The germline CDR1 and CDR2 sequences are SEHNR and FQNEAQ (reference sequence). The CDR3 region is CASSLTGPTDTQYF. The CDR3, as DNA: TGTGCCAGCAGCTTAACGGGACCCACAGATACGCAGTATTTT.

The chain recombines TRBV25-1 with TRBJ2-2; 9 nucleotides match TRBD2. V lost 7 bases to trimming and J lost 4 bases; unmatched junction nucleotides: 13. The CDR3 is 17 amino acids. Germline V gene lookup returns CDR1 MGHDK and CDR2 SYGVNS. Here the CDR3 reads CASTSRLAETSTGELFF. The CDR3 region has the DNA TGTGCCAGCACCTCAAGACTAGCGGAAACTTCCACCGGGGAGCTGTTTTTT.

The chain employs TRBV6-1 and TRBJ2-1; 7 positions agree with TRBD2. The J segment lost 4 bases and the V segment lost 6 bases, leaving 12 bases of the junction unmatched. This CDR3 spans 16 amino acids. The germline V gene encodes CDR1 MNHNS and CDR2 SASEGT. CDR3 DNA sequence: TGTGCCAGCAGCGAAACGGGAGGTTGGGGATACAATGAGCAGTTCTTC. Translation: CASSETGGWGYNEQFF.

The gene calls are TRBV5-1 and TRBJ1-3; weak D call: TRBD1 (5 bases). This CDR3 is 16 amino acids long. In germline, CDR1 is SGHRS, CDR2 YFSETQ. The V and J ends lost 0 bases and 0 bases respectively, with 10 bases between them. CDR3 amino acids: CASSLALGGSGNTIYF. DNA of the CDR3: TGCGCCAGCAGCTTGGCGCTTGGGGGCTCTGGAAACACCATATATTTT.

The CDR3 sequence: CASSNRGNEQFF. DNA for the CDR3: TGCGCCAGCAGCAACCGGGGGAATGAGCAGTTCTTC. This sequence joins TRBV4-1 and TRBJ2-1, with TRBD2 as a possible D gene (6 bases). From germline, CDR1 is MGHRA and CDR2 YSYEKL. CDR3 length: 12 amino acids. V was pared by 5 bases and J by 7 bases, with 9 bases between.

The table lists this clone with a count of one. Here the CDR3 reads CASSQGSGTAQYF. The CDR3 region has the DNA TGTGCCAGCAGCCAAGGGTCCGGCACGGCGCAGTATTTT. This sequence joins TRBV7-6 and TRBJ2-3; D unresolved. CDR1 is SGHVS and CDR2 is FNYEAQ in the germline V gene. The ends were cut back, 5 bases at V and 10 bases at J, with 16 bases in the middle. The CDR3 has 13 amino acids.